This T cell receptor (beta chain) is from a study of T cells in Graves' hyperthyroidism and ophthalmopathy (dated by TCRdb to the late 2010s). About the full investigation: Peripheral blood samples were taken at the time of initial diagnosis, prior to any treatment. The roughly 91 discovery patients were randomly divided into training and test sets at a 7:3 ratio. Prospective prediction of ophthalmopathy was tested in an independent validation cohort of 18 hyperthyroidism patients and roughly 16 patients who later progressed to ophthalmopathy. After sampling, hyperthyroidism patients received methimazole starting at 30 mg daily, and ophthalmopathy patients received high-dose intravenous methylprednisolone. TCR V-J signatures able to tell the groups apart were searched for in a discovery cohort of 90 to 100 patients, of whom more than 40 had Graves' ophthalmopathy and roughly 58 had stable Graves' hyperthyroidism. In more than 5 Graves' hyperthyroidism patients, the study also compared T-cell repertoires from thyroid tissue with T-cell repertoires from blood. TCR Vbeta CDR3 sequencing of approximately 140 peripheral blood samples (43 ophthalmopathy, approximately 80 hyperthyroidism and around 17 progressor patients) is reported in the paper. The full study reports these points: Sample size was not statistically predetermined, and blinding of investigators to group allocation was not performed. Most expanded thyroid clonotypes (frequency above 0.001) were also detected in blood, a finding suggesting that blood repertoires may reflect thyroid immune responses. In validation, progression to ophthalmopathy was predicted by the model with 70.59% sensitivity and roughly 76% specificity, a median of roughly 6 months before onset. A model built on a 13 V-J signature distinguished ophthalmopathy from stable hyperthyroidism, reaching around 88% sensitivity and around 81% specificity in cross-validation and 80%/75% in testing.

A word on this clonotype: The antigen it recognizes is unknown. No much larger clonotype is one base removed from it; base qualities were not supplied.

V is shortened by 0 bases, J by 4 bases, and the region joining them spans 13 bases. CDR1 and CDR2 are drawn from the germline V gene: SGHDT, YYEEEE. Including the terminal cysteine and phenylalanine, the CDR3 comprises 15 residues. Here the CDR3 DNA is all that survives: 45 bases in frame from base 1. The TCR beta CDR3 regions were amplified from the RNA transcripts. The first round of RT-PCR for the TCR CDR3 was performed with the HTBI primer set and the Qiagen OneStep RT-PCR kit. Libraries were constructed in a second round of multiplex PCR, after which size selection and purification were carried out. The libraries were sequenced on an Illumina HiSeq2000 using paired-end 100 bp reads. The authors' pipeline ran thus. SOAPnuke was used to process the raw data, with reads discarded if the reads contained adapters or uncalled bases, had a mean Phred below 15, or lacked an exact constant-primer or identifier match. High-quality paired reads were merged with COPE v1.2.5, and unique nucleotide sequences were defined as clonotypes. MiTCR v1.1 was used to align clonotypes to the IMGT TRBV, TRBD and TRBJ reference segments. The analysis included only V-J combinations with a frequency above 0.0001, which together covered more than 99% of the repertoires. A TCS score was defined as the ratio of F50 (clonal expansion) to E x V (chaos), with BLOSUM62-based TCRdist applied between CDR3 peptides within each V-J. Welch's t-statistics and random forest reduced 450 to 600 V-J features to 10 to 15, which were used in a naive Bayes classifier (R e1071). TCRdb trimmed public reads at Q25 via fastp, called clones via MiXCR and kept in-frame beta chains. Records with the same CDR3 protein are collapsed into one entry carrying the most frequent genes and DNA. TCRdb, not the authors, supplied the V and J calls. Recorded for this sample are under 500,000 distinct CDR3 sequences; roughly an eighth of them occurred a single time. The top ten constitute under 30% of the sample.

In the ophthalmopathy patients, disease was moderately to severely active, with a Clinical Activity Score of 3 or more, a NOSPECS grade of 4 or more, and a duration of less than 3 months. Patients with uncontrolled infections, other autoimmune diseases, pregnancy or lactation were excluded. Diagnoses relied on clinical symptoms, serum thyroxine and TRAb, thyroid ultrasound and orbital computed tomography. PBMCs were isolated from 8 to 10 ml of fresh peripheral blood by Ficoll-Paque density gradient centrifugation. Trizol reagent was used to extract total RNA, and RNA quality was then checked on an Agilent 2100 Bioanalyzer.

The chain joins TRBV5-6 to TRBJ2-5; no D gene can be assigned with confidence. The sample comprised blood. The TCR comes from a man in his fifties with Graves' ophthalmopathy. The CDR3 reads CASSLGAIMGETQYF. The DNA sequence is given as TGTGCCAGCAGCTTGGGTGCCATAATGGGAGAGACCCAGTACTTC.